The 29 T cell receptor beta chains below come from one sample, sequenced in a study of cytomegalovirus exposure and HLA in healthy donors. The PCR had 60 Vbeta and 13 Jbeta primers. Generated by immunoSEQ multiplex PCR, the TCRdb table keeps only in-frame clones and is missing some. The sample's table shows around 50,000 clones. What was sequenced was PBMCs. The receptors here all came from a female donor in good health and CMV-seronegative.

V and J are TRBV28 and TRBJ2-5; the match to TRBD1 covers 8 bases. The CDR3 covers 13 residues. Trimming removed 8 bases from V and 5 bases from J; junction bases left unmatched: 7. Germline V lookup: CDR1 MDHEN, CDR2 SYDVKM. CDR3 sequence (DNA): TGTGCCAGCCAGGGGGCCCGGGGCGAGACCCAGTACTTC. This codes for CASQGARGETQYF.

The rearrangement uses TRBV19 and TRBJ1-4; 10 bases are shared with TRBD1. The germline V gene has CDR1 LNHDA and CDR2 SQIVND (reference sequence). The CDR3 totals 13 residues. V lost 8 bases, J lost 8 bases, and 5 bases stayed unmatched. This chain's CDR3 is CASRDRGREKLFF. Written as DNA, the CDR3 is TGTGCCAGTCGGGACAGGGGAAGGGAAAAACTGTTTTTT.

The V and J genes are TRBV29-1 and TRBJ2-3, with D unresolved. V lost 3 bases and J lost 1, with 11 bases in between. CDR3 length: 14 residues. Germline lookup yields CDR1 SQVTM and CDR2 ANQGSEA. The CDR3 spells CSVDQSLGTDTQYF. CDR3 coding DNA: TGCAGCGTTGATCAGAGTCTAGGCACAGATACGCAGTATTTT.

The V and J genes are TRBV5-6 and TRBJ1-6, with 7 bases that match TRBD1. The CDR3 contains 18 residues. V lost 4 bases and J lost 0; bases outside the gene matches: 10. Germline CDR1 SGHDT, CDR2 YYEEEE. The CDR3 DNA is TGTGCCAGCAGCCCCACGACAGGGCGAGGCTCCTATAATTCACCCCTCCACTTT. It codes for CASSPTTGRGSYNSPLHF.

The chain carries TRBV19 and TRBJ2-5, with 7 bases identical to TRBD2. This CDR3 is 16 amino acids long. Per the germline V gene, CDR1 is LNHDA and CDR2 is SQIVND (reference sequence). After removal of 5 bases from V and 0 bases from J, the junction contained 9 bases not matched to a gene. In DNA, the CDR3 is TGTGCCAGTAGTGTTGCGCGGGGGATCCACCAAGAGACCCAGTACTTC. Its protein is CASSVARGIHQETQYF.

This chain connects TRBV6-1 to TRBJ2-7, with D maybe TRBD1 (6 bases). The germline V gene encodes CDR1 MNHNS and CDR2 SASEGT. The germline V and J ends were trimmed by 4 bases and 5 bases, with 15 bases remaining between them. This CDR3 has 14 amino acids. The chain's CDR3 is CASSVWDTRNEQYF. CDR3 nucleotide sequence: TGTGCCAGCAGTGTCTGGGACACCCGGAACGAGCAGTACTTC.

This chain links TRBV5-1 with TRBJ2-7; tentative D call: TRBD2 (6 bases). Trimming removed 4 bases at V and 0 bases at J, with 20 bases between. The CDR3 is 17 amino acids. Germline assignment: CDR1 SGHRS and CDR2 YFSETQ. CDR3 DNA: TGCGCCAGCAGCCGATATAGGGACTCGCTAAACTCCTACGAGCAGTACTTC. Amino acid sequence: CASSRYRDSLNSYEQYF.

The chain is built from TRBV19 and TRBJ1-3; D is possibly TRBD1 (6 bases). V lost 3 bases and J lost 1, with 16 bases in between. The CDR3 runs to 17 residues. CDR1 and CDR2 from the germline V gene are LNHDA and SQIVND (reference sequence). The chain's CDR3 is CASSIAGAWVSGNTIYF. As DNA, the CDR3 is TGTGCCAGTAGTATCGCGGGGGCCTGGGTATCTGGAAACACCATATATTTT.

This chain uses TRBV11-3 with TRBJ1-2; D remains unclear. Trimming removed 2 bases at V and 4 bases at J, with 8 bases between. Germline CDR1 reads SGHNT; CDR2 reads YENEEA. This CDR3 has 13 residues. The CDR3 DNA is TGTGCCAGCAGCTTAAGCGGTCTCTATGGCTACACCTTC. Translating it yields CASSLSGLYGYTF.

This sequence joins TRBV9 and TRBJ2-7; D remains unclear. V was clipped by 3 bases and J by 0 bases, with 10 bases between them. CDR3 size: 14 residues. Germline CDR1 reads SGDLS; CDR2 reads YYNGEE. The CDR3 region is CASSATSLSYEQYF. CDR3 bases: TGTGCCAGCAGCGCCACCAGTCTCTCCTACGAGCAGTACTTC.

This chain joins TRBV5-5 and TRBJ1-1; D may be TRBD1 (5 bases). The CDR3 has 13 amino acids. The germline V gene has CDR1 SGHKS and CDR2 YYEKEE (reference sequence). Trimming removed 4 bases from V and 6 bases from J, with 13 bases in between. In DNA, the CDR3 is TGTGCCAGCAGCCCAGTCCGGGGGTCTGAAGCTTTCTTT. The encoded protein is CASSPVRGSEAFF. Looking up the rest from reference TRBV5-5 and TRBJ1-1 gives the full variable domain: DAGVTQSPTHLIKTRGQQVTLRCSPISGHKSVSWYQQVLGQGPQFIFQYYEKEERGRGNFPDRFSARQFPNYSSELNVNALLLGDSALYLCASSPVRGSEAFFGQGTRLTVV.

The chain couples TRBV30 to TRBJ1-1, with unresolved D. Trimming removed 2 bases from V and 6 bases from J, with 19 bases in between. Per the germline V gene, CDR1 is GTSNPN and CDR2 is SVGIG (reference sequence). CDR3 length equals 15 residues. The CDR3 bases are TGTGCCTGGAGTACCTCGATTTGGGAGGCTGCTGAAGCTTTCTTT. It yields the protein CAWSTSIWEAAEAFF.

The CDR3 region has the DNA TGTGCCAGCAGCTCCTCCGGGGGACGGATGAACACTGAAGCTTTCTTT. It encodes CASSSSGGRMNTEAFF. The V and J genes are TRBV7-2 and TRBJ1-1; weak D call: TRBD1 (5 bases). The CDR3 contains 16 residues. Germline V lookup: CDR1 SGHTA, CDR2 FQGNSA. V gave up 4 bases and J gave up 0 bases, with 15 bases separating them.

The CDR3: CATSRPGLGIDTQYF. In DNA, the CDR3 is TGTGCCACCAGCAGACCGGGACTAGGGATTGATACGCAGTATTTT. V usage is TRBV15 and J usage is TRBJ2-3; 8 nucleotides agree with TRBD2. V was pared by 2 bases and J by 6 bases, with 7 bases of the junction left unmatched. This CDR3 contains 15 residues. CDR1 LNHNV and CDR2 YYDKDF come from the germline V gene (reference sequence).

The V and J genes are TRBV28 and TRBJ2-7; D is perhaps TRBD1 (7 bases). Germline assignment: CDR1 MDHEN and CDR2 SYDVKM. Trimming left V 2 bases short and J 3 bases short, with 8 bases between. The CDR3 length is 13 residues. The CDR3 DNA reads TGTGCCAGCAGTTTACAGGGGGGCTACGAGCAGTACTTC. Translating it yields CASSLQGGYEQYF.

The V gene is TRBV6-5, the J gene TRBJ2-7; the D gene is possibly TRBD1 (5 bases). The CDR3 runs to 11 residues. V lost 8 bases to trimming and J lost 4 bases, with 9 bases between them. Germline CDR1 and CDR2: MNHEY and SVGAGI. The CDR3 protein is CASGDRYEQYF. The CDR3 DNA reads as TGTGCCAGCGGCGACAGATACGAGCAGTACTTC.

This chain uses TRBV6-1 with TRBJ2-5; TRBD1 aligns across 7 bases. The CDR3 consists of 15 residues. In germline, CDR1 is MNHNS, CDR2 SASEGT. The V segment lost 6 bases and the J segment 5 bases; nucleotides outside the gene matches: 12. The DNA for the CDR3 is TGTGCCAGCAGGGACTTGCTAGGGGGCGGGGAGACCCAGTACTTC. Encoded protein: CASRDLLGGGETQYF.

The chain uses TRBV7-2 and TRBJ2-7, with 11 bases matching TRBD2. Looked up from germline, CDR1 is SGHTA and CDR2 is FQGNSA. V shed 1 base and J 6 bases; nucleotides not matched to a gene: 8. The CDR3 consists of 16 residues. CDR3 DNA: TGTGCCAGCAGCTTAGTAAGCACTAGCGGGGGTAGCGAGCAGTACTTC. Translating gives CASSLVSTSGGSEQYF. Filled out from reference TRBV7-2 and TRBJ2-7, the complete variable domain reads GAGVSQSPSNKVTEKGKDVELRCDPISGHTALYWYRQSLGQGLEFLIYFQGNSAPDKSGLPSDRFSAERTGGSVSTLTIQRTQQEDSAVYLCASSLVSTSGGSEQYFGPGTRLTVT.

Note on this clone: The junction departs from the called germline gene at one end, perhaps through a read error. The V and J genes are TRBV5-4 and TRBJ1-1, with D possibly TRBD1 on 5 matching bases. The CDR3 runs to 15 residues. Germline-derived CDR1 and CDR2 are SGHNT and YYREEE (reference sequence). Here the CDR3 reads CASSLRLGANTEDFF. The CDR3 nucleotides read TGTGCCAGCAGCCTGCGGCTTGGGGCGAACACTGAAGATTTCTTT.

J is TRBJ1-1 and V is TRBV11-1; perhaps TRBD1 as D (6 bases). Per germline, CDR1 SGHAT and CDR2 FQDESV (reference sequence). The CDR3 is 13 amino acids. V was shortened by 5 bases and J by 0 bases, with 7 bases between the two germline ends. Here the CDR3 reads CASSQGLNTEAFF. In nucleotides, the CDR3 is TGTGCCAGCAGCCAGGGGCTGAACACTGAAGCTTTCTTT. Complete variable domain (other parts from reference TRBV11-1 and TRBJ1-1): EAEVAQSPRYKITEKSQAVAFWCDPISGHATLYWYRQILGQGPELLVQFQDESVVDDSQLPKDRFSAERLKGVDSTLKIQPAELGDSAMYLCASSQGLNTEAFFGQGTRLTVV.

This chain uses TRBV30 with TRBJ1-3; 10 bases are a match to TRBD1. V was pared by 0 bases and J by 1 base, with 9 bases of the junction left unmatched. Germline CDR1 and CDR2: GTSNPN and SVGIG (reference sequence). The CDR3 is 18 amino acids. The CDR3 DNA is TGTGCCTGGAGTGTACAGGGACAGGGGCGAGGATCTGGAAACACCATATATTTT. This sequence encodes CAWSVQGQGRGSGNTIYF.

V usage is TRBV4-3 and J usage is TRBJ2-4, with 11 positions matching TRBD2. CDR3 size: 16 residues. Germline values: CDR1 LGHNA, CDR2 YSLEER. After removal of 2 bases from V and 6 bases from J, the junction contained 6 bases not matched to a gene. This CDR3 reads CASSQHPTSGGNIQYF. Written as DNA, the CDR3 is TGCGCCAGCAGCCAACACCCCACTAGCGGGGGAAACATTCAGTACTTC.

The chain has TRBV10-2 and TRBJ2-7; D is unresolved. Germline CDR1 WSHSY, CDR2 SAAADI. Between the trimmed V and J ends, which lost 2 bases and 3 bases, there was a span of 8 bases. This CDR3 region has 13 residues. CDR3: CASSEGRLYEQYF. The CDR3 DNA follows: TGCGCCAGCAGTGAGGGCAGGCTCTACGAGCAGTACTTC.

This sequence joins TRBV5-1 and TRBJ2-2; 7 bases map to TRBD1. The CDR3 extends over 15 amino acids. V was pared by 0 bases and J by 1 base, with 0 bases of the junction left unmatched. From germline, CDR1 is SGHRS and CDR2 YFSETQ. The CDR3 DNA is TGCGCCAGCAGCTTGGACAGGGGGAACACCGGGGAGCTGTTTTTT. Its protein product is CASSLDRGNTGELFF.

The chain combines TRBV29-1 with TRBJ1-1; possible D gene TRBD1, 6 bases. The CDR3 length is 11 residues. Germline-derived CDR1 and CDR2 are SQVTM and ANQGSEA. The DNA of the CDR3 is TGCATCGCGACAGGGAACACTGAAGCTTTCTTT. It encodes CIATGNTEAFF. Full variable domain (remainder filled in from reference TRBV29-1 and TRBJ1-1): SAVISQKPSRDICQRGTSLTIQCQVDSQVTMMFWYRQQPGQSLTLIATANQGSEATYESGFVIDKFPISRPNLTFSTLTVSNMSPEDSSIYLCIATGNTEAFFGQGTRLTVV.

J is TRBJ2-2 and V is TRBV7-9, with 9 positions matching TRBD2. The CDR3 totals 15 residues. Germline-derived CDR1 and CDR2 are SEHNR and FQNEAQ (reference sequence). After removal of 0 bases from V and 6 bases from J, the junction contained 2 bases not matched to a gene. The CDR3 loop is CASSLALAGSGELFF. CDR3 sequence (DNA): TGTGCCAGCAGCTTAGCCCTAGCGGGATCCGGGGAGCTGTTTTTT. The variable domain in full, completed from reference TRBV7-9 and TRBJ2-2, reads DTGVSQNPRHKITKRGQNVTFRCDPISEHNRLYWYRQTLGQGPEFLTYFQNEAQLEKSRLLSDRFSAERPKGSFSTLEIQRTEQGDSAMYLCASSLALAGSGELFFGEGSRLTVL.

The J gene is TRBJ1-4, the V gene TRBV30; TRBD1 is a possible D gene (6 bases). The CDR3 totals 12 residues. The V gene's germline CDR1 is GTSNPN and CDR2 SVGIG (reference sequence). Trimming cost V 8 bases and J 5 bases, with 12 bases left between them. The DNA of the CDR3 is TGTGCCGGCGACAGGAGAAATGAAAAACTGTTTTTT. It encodes CAGDRRNEKLFF.

The chain employs TRBV29-1 and TRBJ2-1, with 13 bases that match TRBD2. CDR1 SQVTM and CDR2 ANQGSEA come from the germline V gene. Trimming cost V 6 bases and J 6 bases; bases outside gene matches: 5. The CDR3 runs 14 residues. CDR3 coding DNA: TGCAGCGTCGTGACTAGCGGGAGGATCAATGAGCAGTTCTTC. Amino acid sequence: CSVVTSGRINEQFF.

The chain uses TRBV29-1 and TRBJ1-5; D gene ambiguous. The germline V gene has CDR1 SQVTM and CDR2 ANQGSEA. Trimming shortened V by 4 bases and J by 2 bases, and 9 bases separated the two germline ends. CDR3 size: 13 residues. CDR3 coding DNA: TGCAGCGTTGGAGTCGGGGGCAATCAGCCCCAGCATTTT. Protein sequence: CSVGVGGNQPQHF.